These 15 T cell receptor beta chains share one sample of origin, sequenced in a study of blood T cell repertoires in COVID-19. Produced via immunoSEQ multiplex PCR; TCRdb's table is partial and in-frame only. The data hold around 50,000 clones, with around 76% observed a single time. Input material: peripheral blood. Receptors originate from an older woman with acute or convalescent COVID-19.

This rearrangement joins TRBV25-1 to TRBJ1-2; no reliable D call. Germline V lookup: CDR1 MGHDK, CDR2 SYGVNS. Trimming removed 6 bases at V and 0 bases at J, with 11 bases between. The CDR3 is 14 residues long. CDR3 region: CASSATEPNYGYTF. CDR3 nucleotide sequence: TGTGCCAGCAGCGCGACGGAGCCTAACTATGGCTACACCTTC.

The chain joins TRBV27 to TRBJ2-1; maybe TRBD1 (6 bases). This CDR3 has 14 residues. Germline-derived CDR1 and CDR2 are MNHEY and SMNVEV (reference sequence). V was pared by 5 bases and J by 4 bases, with 12 bases between. The CDR3 DNA is TGTGCCAGCAGTCTAGGGGGTGGGTACAATGAGCAGTTCTTC. This codes for CASSLGGGYNEQFF.

This chain connects TRBV5-4 to TRBJ1-6; 10 bases are a match to TRBD1. The CDR3 is 15 amino acids. The V and J ends lost 4 bases and 10 bases, in that order; junction bases with no gene match: 8. Per the germline V gene, CDR1 is SGHNT and CDR2 is YYREEE (reference sequence). The chain's CDR3 is CASSIGGTGDSPLHF. CDR3 sequence (DNA): TGTGCCAGCAGCATTGGGGGGACAGGGGACTCACCCCTCCACTTT.

This rearrangement joins TRBV27 to TRBJ2-7; the D is unclear. CDR3 size: 13 residues. CDR1 and CDR2 (germline): MNHEY, SMNVEV (reference sequence). The V gene lost 3 bases and the J gene lost 6 bases, with 12 bases spanning the gap. CDR3 sequence (DNA): TGTGCCAGCAGTTTTGAGCCCCGCTCCGAGCAGTACTTC. Protein: CASSFEPRSEQYF.

The chain uses TRBV19 and TRBJ2-3; 8 bases agree with TRBD1. After removal of 4 bases from V and 5 bases from J, the junction contained 8 bases not matched to a gene. This CDR3 comprises 15 residues. Per germline, CDR1 LNHDA and CDR2 SQIVND (reference sequence). For the CDR3, the DNA is TGTGCCAGTAGTACCCGGCCAGGGGGCATAGATACGCAGTATTTT. Amino acids: CASSTRPGGIDTQYF.

The rearrangement uses TRBV14 and TRBJ1-6, with D maybe TRBD1 (6 bases). The CDR3 runs 15 residues. V lost 3 bases to trimming and J lost 8 bases, with 14 bases between them. Germline CDR1 is SGHDN and CDR2 is FVKESK. The DNA of the CDR3 is TGTGCCAGCAGCCAGCTACAGGGTCCCCATTCACCCCTCCACTTT. Its protein product is CASSQLQGPHSPLHF.

This sequence joins TRBV7-2 and TRBJ1-5, with D unresolved. Germline lookup yields CDR1 SGHTA and CDR2 FQGNSA. The CDR3 consists of 15 residues. V dropped 1 base and J dropped 3 bases, with 10 bases sitting between them. This CDR3 reads CASSLEGDFNQPQHF. CDR3 in DNA: TGTGCCAGCAGCTTAGAGGGAGATTTCAATCAGCCCCAGCATTTT.

V is TRBV11-2 and J is TRBJ2-2, with D uncertain. This CDR3 has 14 residues. The ends were cut back, 2 bases at V and 5 bases at J, with 9 bases in the middle. Germline V gene data show CDR1 as SGHAT and CDR2 as FQNNGV. The CDR3 sequence: CASSLNLGTGELFF. The CDR3, as DNA: TGTGCCAGCAGCTTAAACCTAGGTACCGGGGAGCTGTTTTTT.

CDR3 in amino acids: CAISESVGYGNQPQHF. In DNA, the CDR3 is TGTGCCATCAGTGAGTCGGTCGGGTATGGCAATCAGCCCCAGCATTTT. The rearrangement uses TRBV10-3 and TRBJ1-5, with D unresolved. V dropped 0 bases and J dropped 2 bases, with 11 bases sitting between them. Germline V gene sequence: CDR1 ENHRY, CDR2 SYGVKD. The CDR3 spans 16 residues.

The chain carries TRBV14 and TRBJ1-1; tentatively, D is TRBD1 (5 bases). The V gene's germline CDR1 is SGHDN and CDR2 FVKESK. The CDR3 consists of 13 residues. The ends were cut back, 5 bases at V and 5 bases at J, with 12 bases in the middle. Here the CDR3 DNA reads TGTGCCAGCAGCGGGTCCCGGGGGACTGAAGCTTTCTTT. It translates to CASSGSRGTEAFF.

This chain links TRBV15 with TRBJ1-2; D perhaps matches TRBD1 (6 bases). Germline V gives CDR1 LNHNV, CDR2 YYDKDF (reference sequence). CDR3 length equals 15 residues. Trimming stripped 3 bases from V and 6 bases from J, with 17 bases between. The CDR3 sequence is CATSRLGGGNDGYTF. CDR3 nucleotide sequence: TGTGCCACCAGCAGGTTGGGAGGGGGAAATGATGGCTACACCTTC.

CDR3: CASWGRGQGGYTF. The CDR3 DNA reads as TGTGCCAGTTGGGGGCGGGGGCAGGGTGGCTACACCTTC. The V gene is TRBV6-5, the J gene TRBJ1-2; possibly TRBD1 for D (6 bases). V was pared by 9 bases and J by 7 bases, with 18 bases between. Per the germline V gene, CDR1 is MNHEY and CDR2 is SVGAGI. CDR3 size: 13 residues.

This clone was seen a handful of times. This chain connects TRBV6-2 or TRBV6-3 to TRBJ1-5; 8 positions agree with TRBD1. CDR3 length: 14 residues. Germline V gene lookup returns CDR1 MNHEY and CDR2 SVGEGT. The trim removed 5 bases at V and 8 bases at J, leaving 8 bases unmatched. The CDR3: CASSHDRGGEPQHF. CDR3 nucleotide sequence: TGTGCCAGCAGTCACGACAGGGGTGGGGAGCCCCAGCATTTT.

This rearrangement joins TRBV18 to TRBJ1-3, with D maybe TRBD1 (5 bases). Looked up from germline, CDR1 is KGHSH and CDR2 is LQKENI. The CDR3 runs to 14 residues. V lost 7 bases, J lost 0 bases, and 10 bases lay in between. CDR3 amino acids: CASYQGISGNTIYF. CDR3 nucleotide sequence: TGTGCCAGCTATCAGGGTATCTCTGGAAACACCATATATTTT.

V is TRBV30 and J is TRBJ2-7, with D perhaps matching TRBD1 (5 bases). CDR1 is GTSNPN and CDR2 is SVGIG in the germline V gene (reference sequence). Trimming removed 0 bases at V and 5 bases at J, with 11 bases between. CDR3 length equals 13 residues. The CDR3 loop is CAWSVAGFHEQYF. CDR3 DNA: TGTGCCTGGAGTGTTGCAGGGTTCCACGAGCAGTACTTC.